The 23 T cell receptor beta chains below come from one sample, sequenced in a study of STAT5B mutations in CD4+ large granular lymphocyte leukemia. Generated by immunoSEQ multiplex PCR, the TCRdb table keeps only in-frame clones and is missing some. The table has approximately 35,000 clones, around 67% seen once. The sample taken for sequencing was CD4+ T cells from blood buffy coats. The receptor source for this set is a human donor in good health.

The chain carries TRBV6-1 and TRBJ1-2; 8 bases agree with TRBD1. CDR1 is MNHNS and CDR2 is SASEGT in the germline V gene. The V gene end was trimmed by 2 bases and the J gene end by 2 bases; junction bases not matched to a gene: 1. The CDR3 consists of 14 residues. DNA of the CDR3: TGTGCCAGCAGTGAACAGGGGGCGAACTATGGCTACACCTTC. It codes for CASSEQGANYGYTF.

The rearrangement joins TRBV7-2 to TRBJ2-5; TRBD2 matches 12 bases. The germline V gene has CDR1 SGHTA and CDR2 FQGNSA. The CDR3 contains 17 residues. The trim removed 5 bases at V and 7 bases at J, leaving 14 bases unmatched. The CDR3 DNA follows: TGTGCCAGCAGCAAAGGACTAGCGGGGAAGTCTTCGGGGACCCAGTACTTC. Protein product: CASSKGLAGKSSGTQYF.

CDR3 loop: CASSMGGSGTEAFF. As DNA, the CDR3 is TGTGCCAGTAGTATGGGGGGTTCGGGGACTGAAGCTTTCTTT. V is TRBV19 and J is TRBJ1-1; tentative D call: TRBD1 (5 bases). With 3 bases removed from V and 5 bases from J, the gap between germline ends came to 13 bases. CDR1 LNHDA and CDR2 SQIVND come from the germline V gene (reference sequence). The CDR3 is 14 residues long.

This rearrangement joins TRBV11-2 to TRBJ2-2; 9 bases line up with TRBD1. The junction had 2 bases not matched to a gene; V was cut back by 5 bases and J by 4 bases. There are 14 residues in the CDR3. Germline CDR1 and CDR2: SGHAT and FQNNGV. CDR3 sequence reads: CASSGDRVTGELFF. CDR3 bases: TGTGCCAGCAGCGGGGACAGGGTCACCGGGGAGCTGTTTTTT.

The CDR3 sequence is CASSIGLNNEQFF. CDR3 in DNA: TGTGCCAGCAGCATAGGACTCAATAATGAGCAGTTCTTC. V is TRBV7-3 and J is TRBJ2-1; possible D gene TRBD2, 5 bases. The CDR3 is 13 residues long. Trimming left V 5 bases short and J 7 bases short, with 12 bases between. Per germline, CDR1 SGHTA and CDR2 FQGTGA.

The gene calls are TRBV15 and TRBJ1-5, with TRBD1 identical over 8 bases. The trim removed 1 base at V and 1 base at J, leaving 0 bases unmatched. Germline-derived CDR1 and CDR2 are LNHNV and YYDKDF (reference sequence). This CDR3 is 15 amino acids long. CDR3 sequence reads: CATSRGDRSNQPQHF. CDR3 DNA: TGTGCCACCAGCAGAGGGGACAGGAGCAATCAGCCCCAGCATTTT.

This clone was observed a handful of times. J is TRBJ2-7 and V is TRBV7-2; D unclear. The CDR3 totals 15 residues. The V and J ends lost 5 bases and 4 bases respectively, with 18 bases between them. Germline lookup yields CDR1 SGHTA and CDR2 FQGNSA. CDR3 sequence reads: CASSQSLTQPYEQYF. The CDR3, as DNA: TGTGCCAGCAGCCAGAGCCTGACTCAACCATACGAGCAGTACTTC.

This clone was counted a single time. The CDR3 DNA is TGTGCCAGCAGATCCCAGAACACCGGGGAGCTGTTTTTT. Its translation is CASRSQNTGELFF. The genes are TRBV27 and TRBJ2-2; D remains unclear. V was shortened by 6 bases and J by 1 base, with 6 bases between the two germline ends. The CDR3 contains 13 residues. Per germline, CDR1 MNHEY and CDR2 SMNVEV (reference sequence).

The rearrangement uses TRBV6-4 and TRBJ1-1; D gene uncertain. Germline V lookup: CDR1 MRHNA, CDR2 SNTAGT. V was trimmed by 6 bases and J by 3 bases, leaving 17 bases between them. The CDR3 spans 15 residues. Written as DNA, the CDR3 is TGTGCCAGCAGGCGTACCTTCCTTGAGGACACTGAAGCTTTCTTT. Protein product: CASRRTFLEDTEAFF.

The V call is TRBV11-2, the J call TRBJ2-1; D possibly corresponds to TRBD2 (6 bases). The CDR3 sequence is 13 residues long. Trimming removed 5 bases from V and 5 bases from J, with 10 bases in between. Germline V gene data show CDR1 as SGHAT and CDR2 as FQNNGV. CDR3 amino acids: CASSTTRDNEQFF. CDR3 in DNA: TGTGCCAGCAGCACGACTAGAGACAATGAGCAGTTCTTC.

This chain uses TRBV7-9 with TRBJ2-7, with TRBD2 as a possible D gene (5 bases). The CDR3 has 14 amino acids. Deletions cut 1 base from V and 5 bases from J, with 12 bases between. In germline, CDR1 is SEHNR, CDR2 FQNEAQ (reference sequence). The CDR3 bases are TGTGCCAGCAGCTTAGGCGGGCAGGTCCACGAGCAGTACTTC. This codes for CASSLGGQVHEQYF.

This clone occurred a few times. The rearrangement uses TRBV6-5 and TRBJ2-1, with D possibly matching TRBD2 (6 bases). This CDR3 contains 14 residues. The germline V gene has CDR1 MNHEY and CDR2 SVGAGI. V was clipped by 5 bases and J by 4 bases, with 12 bases between them. For the CDR3, the DNA is TGTGCCAGCAGTGAGACTGGGGGGTACAATGAGCAGTTCTTC. Translating it yields CASSETGGYNEQFF.

V usage is TRBV5-7 and J usage is TRBJ1-3; 7 bases are a match to TRBD1. TRBV5-7 is known as an ORF, though its function is uncertain. This CDR3 has 15 amino acids. The V and J ends lost 2 bases and 4 bases, in that order; junction bases with no gene match: 6. The CDR3 loop is CASSFGGGQGNTIYF. CDR3 in DNA: TGTGCCAGCAGCTTTGGGGGGGGACAGGGAAACACCATATATTTT.

The DNA for the CDR3 is TGTGCCAGCAGCCGTTGGACAGGGGTGACGCCCCAGCATTTT. Protein product: CASSRWTGVTPQHF. The V call is TRBV5-6, the J call TRBJ1-5; 9 bases agree with TRBD1. The CDR3 spans 14 residues. V shed 4 bases and J 9 bases; nucleotides not matched to a gene: 8. The germline CDR1 and CDR2 sequences are SGHDT and YYEEEE.

A few counts support this clone. The genes are TRBV19 and TRBJ1-2; TRBD1 aligns across 10 bases. Germline-derived CDR1 and CDR2 are LNHDA and SQIVND (reference sequence). This CDR3 has 13 residues. Trimming cost V 5 bases and J 8 bases; bases outside gene matches: 5. For the CDR3, the DNA is TGTGCCAGTAGTCCTGGGACAGGGGCCGGCTACACCTTC. Its translation is CASSPGTGAGYTF.

The chain carries TRBV19 and TRBJ1-2; D gene ambiguous. Germline loops: CDR1 LNHDA, CDR2 SQIVND (reference sequence). There are 15 residues in the CDR3. V dropped 4 bases and J dropped 2 bases, with 14 bases sitting between them. CDR3: CASSTSSPGNYGYTF. Here the CDR3 DNA reads TGTGCCAGTAGTACTAGCAGTCCAGGAAACTATGGCTACACCTTC.

The chain has TRBV19 and TRBJ2-5; 7 bases are shared with TRBD1. The germline V gene encodes CDR1 LNHDA and CDR2 SQIVND (reference sequence). The CDR3 length is 14 residues. Trimming cost V 5 bases and J 4 bases; bases outside gene matches: 7. This CDR3 is CASSVGAGGETQYF. Written as DNA, the CDR3 is TGTGCCAGTAGTGTTGGGGCAGGGGGAGAGACCCAGTACTTC.

Only a few counts were recorded for this clone. The V call is TRBV11-2, the J call TRBJ2-2, with D possibly being TRBD1 or TRBD2 (5 bases each). CDR1 is SGHAT and CDR2 is FQNNGV in the germline V gene. The CDR3 length is 16 residues. V was cut by 3 bases and J by 4 bases, with 15 bases left in between. CDR3 nucleotides: TGTGCCAGCAGCTTCCCCCGGGACGGATCCACCGGGGAGCTGTTTTTT. Translated, it gives CASSFPRDGSTGELFF. The full variable domain, with the rest looked up from reference TRBV11-2 and TRBJ2-2, is EAGVAQSPRYKIIEKRQSVAFWCNPISGHATLYWYQQILGQGPKLLIQFQNNGVVDDSQLPKDRFSAERLKGVDSTLKIQPAKLEDSAVYLCASSFPRDGSTGELFFGEGSRLTVL.

CDR3 coding DNA: TGTGCCAGCAGCTCTTCGGAGGCCGCACCCTACGAGCAGTACTTC. It codes for CASSSSEAAPYEQYF. The chain is built from TRBV7-2 and TRBJ2-5; D may be TRBD2 (5 bases). The J call may be mistaken, given a closer DNA end match to TRBJ2-7. The germline V gene encodes CDR1 SGHTA and CDR2 FQGNSA. This CDR3 has 15 amino acids.

The rearrangement uses TRBV9 and TRBJ2-7, with 9 bases fitting TRBD1. The V and J ends lost 3 bases and 2 bases, in that order; junction bases with no gene match: 9. The CDR3 totals 16 residues. Germline assignment: CDR1 SGDLS and CDR2 YYNGEE. The CDR3 here is CASSGGDRAGTYEQYF. CDR3 in DNA: TGTGCCAGCAGCGGAGGGGACAGGGCGGGCACCTACGAGCAGTACTTC.

The chain couples TRBV4-3 to TRBJ2-7; TRBD2 is a possible D gene (6 bases). Germline V CDR1 and CDR2: LGHNA, YSLEER. This CDR3 is 16 amino acids long. Trimming shortened V by 1 base and J by 2 bases, and 15 bases separated the two germline ends. The CDR3 loop is CASSQGVGTQTYEQYF. Written as DNA, the CDR3 is TGCGCCAGCAGCCAAGGGGTTGGGACTCAAACCTACGAGCAGTACTTC.

This clone was seen just once. V and J are TRBV7-2 and TRBJ1-2, with D unresolved. V was trimmed by 5 bases and J by 5 bases, leaving 15 bases between them. The CDR3 contains 14 residues. The V gene's germline CDR1 is SGHTA and CDR2 FQGNSA. In DNA, the CDR3 is TGTGCCAGCAGCCCCGGGAAGGCCCCTTATGGCTACACCTTC. This sequence encodes CASSPGKAPYGYTF.

The chain joins TRBV4-1 to TRBJ2-7; D gene unclear. V was clipped by 1 base and J by 6 bases, with 13 bases between them. In germline, CDR1 is MGHRA, CDR2 YSYEKL. The CDR3 covers 14 residues. The CDR3 sequence: CASSQVGVPSEQYF. The CDR3 coding sequence is TGCGCCAGCAGCCAAGTTGGCGTTCCCAGCGAGCAGTACTTC.